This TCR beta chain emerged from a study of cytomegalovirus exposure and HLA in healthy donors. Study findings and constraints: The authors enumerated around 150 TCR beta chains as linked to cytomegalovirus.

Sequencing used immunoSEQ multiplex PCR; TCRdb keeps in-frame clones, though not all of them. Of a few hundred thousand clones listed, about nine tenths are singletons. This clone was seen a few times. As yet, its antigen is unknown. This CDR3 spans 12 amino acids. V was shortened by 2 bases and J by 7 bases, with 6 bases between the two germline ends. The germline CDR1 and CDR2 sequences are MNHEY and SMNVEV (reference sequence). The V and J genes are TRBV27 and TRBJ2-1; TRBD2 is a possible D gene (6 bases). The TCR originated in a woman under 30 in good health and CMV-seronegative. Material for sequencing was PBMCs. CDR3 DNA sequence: TGTGCCAGCAGTTTAGGAGGGAATGAGCAGTTCTTC. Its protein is CASSLGGNEQFF.